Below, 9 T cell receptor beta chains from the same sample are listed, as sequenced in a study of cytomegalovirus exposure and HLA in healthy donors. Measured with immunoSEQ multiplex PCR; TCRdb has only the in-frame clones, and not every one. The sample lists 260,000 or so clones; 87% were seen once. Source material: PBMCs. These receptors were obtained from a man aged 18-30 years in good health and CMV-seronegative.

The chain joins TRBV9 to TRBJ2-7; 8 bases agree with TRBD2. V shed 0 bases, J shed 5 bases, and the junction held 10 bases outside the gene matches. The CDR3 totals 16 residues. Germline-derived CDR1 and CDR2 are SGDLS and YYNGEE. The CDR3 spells CASSVGGSGGGHEQYF. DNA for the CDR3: TGTGCCAGCAGCGTAGGGGGGAGCGGGGGAGGGCACGAGCAGTACTTC.

CDR3 nucleotides: TGTGCCAGCAGCGCAGATCGGAACACTGAAGCTTTCTTT. Its translation: CASSADRNTEAFF. The rearrangement uses TRBV16 and TRBJ1-1; unclear D gene. This CDR3 spans 13 amino acids. Germline V gene sequence: CDR1 KGHSY, CDR2 FQNENV. Deletions cut 5 bases from V and 1 base from J, with 8 bases between.

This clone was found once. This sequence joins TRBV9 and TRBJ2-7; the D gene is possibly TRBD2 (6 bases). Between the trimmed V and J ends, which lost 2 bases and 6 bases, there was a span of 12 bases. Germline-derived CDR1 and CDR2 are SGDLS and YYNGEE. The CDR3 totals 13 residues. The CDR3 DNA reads TGTGCCAGCAGCGTTACTAGCCTGAGCGAGCAGTACTTC. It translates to CASSVTSLSEQYF.

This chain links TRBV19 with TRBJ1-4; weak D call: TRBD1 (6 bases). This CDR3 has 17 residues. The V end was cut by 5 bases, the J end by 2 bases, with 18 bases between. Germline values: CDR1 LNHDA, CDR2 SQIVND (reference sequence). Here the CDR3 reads CASSGRDKLATNEKLFF. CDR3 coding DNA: TGTGCCAGTAGTGGCCGGGACAAACTGGCGACTAATGAAAAACTGTTTTTT. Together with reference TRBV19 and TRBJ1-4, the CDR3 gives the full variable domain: DGGITQSPKYLFRKEGQNVTLSCEQNLNHDAMYWYRQDPGQGLRLIYYSQIVNDFQKGDIAEGYSVSREKKESFPLTVTSAQKNPTAFYLCASSGRDKLATNEKLFFGSGTQLSVL.

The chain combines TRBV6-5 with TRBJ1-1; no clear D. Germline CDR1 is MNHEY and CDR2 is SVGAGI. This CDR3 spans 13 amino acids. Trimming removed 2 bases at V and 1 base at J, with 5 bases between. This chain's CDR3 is CASSYNRNTEAFF. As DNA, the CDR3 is TGTGCCAGCAGTTACAACAGGAACACTGAAGCTTTCTTT.

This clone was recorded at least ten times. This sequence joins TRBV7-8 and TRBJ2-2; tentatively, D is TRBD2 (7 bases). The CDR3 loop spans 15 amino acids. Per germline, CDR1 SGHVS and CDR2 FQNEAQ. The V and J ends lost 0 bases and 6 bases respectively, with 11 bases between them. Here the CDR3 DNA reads TGTGCCAGCAGCTTAGCGGGGGGGCTGGCCGGGGAGCTGTTTTTT. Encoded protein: CASSLAGGLAGELFF.

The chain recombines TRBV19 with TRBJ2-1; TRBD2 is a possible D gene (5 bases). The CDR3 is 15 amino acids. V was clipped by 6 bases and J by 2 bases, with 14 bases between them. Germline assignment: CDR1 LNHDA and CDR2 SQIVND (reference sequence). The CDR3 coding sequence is TGTGCCAGTAGGGACTTCTCTGTTCCCTACAATGAGCAGTTCTTC. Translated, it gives CASRDFSVPYNEQFF.

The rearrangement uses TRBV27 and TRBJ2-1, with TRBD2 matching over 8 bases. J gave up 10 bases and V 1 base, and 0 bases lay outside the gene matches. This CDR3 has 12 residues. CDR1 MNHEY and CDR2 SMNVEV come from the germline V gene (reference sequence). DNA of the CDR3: TGTGCCAGCAGTTTATTAGCGGGGGAGCAGTTCTTC. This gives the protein CASSLLAGEQFF.

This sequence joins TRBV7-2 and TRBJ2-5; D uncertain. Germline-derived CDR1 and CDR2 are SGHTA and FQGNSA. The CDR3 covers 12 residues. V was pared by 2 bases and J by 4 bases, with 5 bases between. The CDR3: CASSLIAETQYF. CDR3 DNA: TGTGCCAGCAGCTTAATAGCAGAGACCCAGTACTTC. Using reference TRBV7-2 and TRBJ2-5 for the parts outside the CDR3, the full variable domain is GAGVSQSPSNKVTEKGKDVELRCDPISGHTALYWYRQSLGQGLEFLIYFQGNSAPDKSGLPSDRFSAERTGGSVSTLTIQRTQQEDSAVYLCASSLIAETQYFGPGTRLLVL.